A selection of T cell receptor beta chains follows, all from one sample in a study of blood T cells in healthy people across ages. TCRdb redid the calling of the 5' RACE reads with MiXCR, one entry per CDR3 protein. Among roughly 800,000 distinct CDR3 sequences, roughly 25% were seen once, and the ten largest hold around 2.9%. The sample was also linked to a second study, of T cells of mothers and their children.

The sequenced sample was blood. The receptors here all came from a boy younger than 18 in good health. CDR3s include the opening cysteine and the closing phenylalanine or tryptophan. D genes are given only for firm matches. Clone size, where shown, is once, few, many, or a class for clones that have expanded.

v_gene	j_gene	d_gene	abundance	CDR3nt	CDR3aa
TRBV28	TRBJ2-5	.	few	TGTGCCAGCAGTTTATTAGGTAGCCTCGGAGAGACCCAGTACTTC	CASSLLGSLGETQYF
TRBV5-6	TRBJ2-7	.	.	TGTGCCAGCAGCCCGGTGAGGGGGTGGCAGTACTTC	CASSPVRGWQYF
TRBV20-1	TRBJ1-1	TRBD1	few	TGCAGTGCTTCCCGAAGATGGACAGGGGGAAACACTGAAGCTTTCTTT	CSASRRWTGGNTEAFF
TRBV3-1	TRBJ1-6	.	.	TGTGCCAGCAGCCGAAGTAGCCAAAATTCACCCCTCCACTTT	CASSRSSQNSPLHF
TRBV29-1	TRBJ1-1	TRBD1	.	TGCAGCGTTGGTGGGGGACAGGTGTGGAACACTGAAGCTTTCTTT	CSVGGGQVWNTEAFF
TRBV7-2	TRBJ2-7	.	.	TGTGCCAGCAGCTTGGGGGGCCGGATAGAGCAGTACTTC	CASSLGGRIEQYF
TRBV5-4	TRBJ1-1	.	few	TGTGCCAGCCACAAGGTTGGGGGGGCTACCTCAGCTGAAGCTTTCTTT	CASHKVGGATSAEAFF
TRBV7-9	TRBJ2-1	.	once	TGTGCCAGCAGCCCCATGGTGGTAGAGTGGGATGAGCAGTTCTTC	CASSPMVVEWDEQFF
TRBV12-3/TRBV12-4	TRBJ2-5	.	few	TGTGCCAGCAATAACCTCGGGTACCAAGAGACCCAGTACTTC	CASNNLGYQETQYF
TRBV12-3/TRBV12-4	TRBJ1-1	.	few	TGTGCCTGCAGTTTATTAGTGACGGGGACTGAAGCTTTCTTT	CACSLLVTGTEAFF
TRBV20-1	TRBJ2-7	TRBD2	.	TGCAGTGCTTCAACGACTAGCGGGGGATACTACGAGCAGTACTTC	CSASTTSGGYYEQYF
TRBV7-9	TRBJ2-5	TRBD2	.	TGTGCCAGCAGCACGAGGGCGGGGGGGCAAGAGACCCAGTACTTC	CASSTRAGGQETQYF
TRBV19	TRBJ2-5	.	.	TGTGCCAGTACGGCAGGGGGGGTGAATGAGCAGTACTTC	CASTAGGVNEQYF
TRBV10-3	TRBJ2-1	TRBD2	few	TGTGCCATCAGCCCGGGTATAGCGGGGGACAATGAGCAGTTCTTC	CAISPGIAGDNEQFF
TRBV20-1	TRBJ1-2	.	few	TGCAGCGCGCAGGGGAGGCCAAACTATGGCTACACCTTC	CSAQGRPNYGYTF
TRBV3-1	TRBJ2-5	.	.	TGTGCCAGCAGCCGGAGTGTCGGAGCCCAACAGGGCAGGCGGGAGACCCAGTACTTC	CASSRSVGAQQGRRETQYF
TRBV6-5	TRBJ2-3	.	.	TGTGCCAGCAGTTACGTCCTTGGGTATACGCAGTATTTT	CASSYVLGYTQYF
TRBV6-5	TRBJ1-4	TRBD1	few	TGTGCCAGCAGTTACACAACCGGGACAGGGAATGAAAAACTGTTTTTT	CASSYTTGTGNEKLFF
TRBV29-1	TRBJ2-7	TRBD2	few	TGCAGCGTTGGCCAAGCGGGGATTTCCTACGAGCAGTACTTC	CSVGQAGISYEQYF
TRBV20-1	TRBJ2-1	TRBD2	.	TGCAGTGCTAGAGGGGCGGGGGAAGGCAATGTGCAGTTCTTC	CSARGAGEGNVQFF
TRBV6-5	TRBJ2-2	.	few	TGTGCCAGCAGTTACGGAGTAACGAACACCGGGGAGCTGTTTTTT	CASSYGVTNTGELFF
TRBV14	TRBJ2-7	TRBD2	.	TGTGCCAGCAGTCCCTTGCTAGCGGGGGCCGAGCAGTACTTC	CASSPLLAGAEQYF
TRBV29-1	TRBJ1-2	.	.	TGCAGCCCCCGATTGTTGGATAACTATGGCTACACCTTC	CSPRLLDNYGYTF
TRBV10-3	TRBJ2-6	.	.	TGTGCCATCAGCGGCCTGAGGGGGACTGGGGCCAACGTCCTGACTTTC	CAISGLRGTGANVLTF
TRBV9	TRBJ1-4	.	.	TGTGCCAGCAGCGCAAACAGGGATGAGGCAACTAATGAAAAACTGTTTTTT	CASSANRDEATNEKLFF
TRBV29-1	TRBJ2-5	.	few	TGCAGCGTTGAAGGCCGGAGGGGTAGGGAGACCCAGTACTTC	CSVEGRRGRETQYF
TRBV12-5	TRBJ1-1	TRBD1	few	TGTGCTAGTGGTCCAGGGACAGTGAACACTGAAGCTTTCTTT	CASGPGTVNTEAFF
TRBV12-3/TRBV12-4	TRBJ1-2	.	.	TGTGCCAGCAGCATAGCAGGGAGAGGCTACACCTTC	CASSIAGRGYTF
TRBV18	TRBJ2-1	.	few	TGTGCCAGCTCACCGACTCGGTATGAGCAGTTCTTC	CASSPTRYEQFF
TRBV9	TRBJ1-4	.	.	TGTGCCAGCAGCGTAAAGGTGGGCGGAGGTGAAAAACTGTTTTTT	CASSVKVGGGEKLFF
TRBV6-5	TRBJ2-3	.	.	TGTGCCAGCAACCGGGCATCCACAGATACGCAGTATTTT	CASNRASTDTQYF
TRBV5-5	TRBJ2-4	.	.	TGTGCCAGCAGCTCCCCCAAAGCCAAAAACATTCAGTACTTC	CASSSPKAKNIQYF
TRBV20-1	TRBJ2-7	.	.	TGCAGTGCTAGAGATATGTCAGGGCCCTCCTACGAGCAGTACTTC	CSARDMSGPSYEQYF
TRBV7-7	TRBJ1-4	.	.	TGTGCCAGCAGCTTAGTGTTGGAGGAAAAACTGTTTTTT	CASSLVLEEKLFF
TRBV4-1	TRBJ1-4	.	.	TGCGCCAGCAGCCAAGTTTATGAAAAACTGTTTTTT	CASSQVYEKLFF
TRBV5-1	TRBJ2-7	.	few	TGCGCCAGCAGCTTGAAGGCAGGGCAGACCTACGAGCAGTACTTC	CASSLKAGQTYEQYF
TRBV2	TRBJ2-5	.	few	TGTGCCAGCAGTGAAGCGAAACAGGGCGGAGAGACCCAGTACTTC	CASSEAKQGGETQYF
TRBV3-1	TRBJ2-2	.	many	TGTGCCAGCAGCCGCAGAGATATCGGGGAGCTGTTTTTT	CASSRRDIGELFF
TRBV6-6	TRBJ2-3	.	.	TGTGCCAGCAGTTACTTTCGGGAAGCCGACGGAACAGATACGCAGTATTTT	CASSYFREADGTDTQYF
TRBV10-1	TRBJ2-4	TRBD1	few	TGCGCCGCGAGAATGATCCGGGACAGGGGTTCCCCGGCCAAAAACATTCAGTACTTC	CAARMIRDRGSPAKNIQYF
TRBV6-5	TRBJ1-3	.	.	TGTGCCAGCAGTTACGGTGTCATGAGTGCGGGAAACACCATATATTTT	CASSYGVMSAGNTIYF
TRBV2	TRBJ2-1	TRBD2	few	TGTGCCAGCAGTGCAGAGACTAGCGGGGGTAATGAGCAGTTCTTC	CASSAETSGGNEQFF